Below are 6 T cell receptor beta chains sequenced from a single sample in a study of cytomegalovirus exposure and HLA in healthy donors. With 60 Vbeta and 13 Jbeta primers, the PCR was carried out. Assay used: immunoSEQ multiplex PCR; TCRdb lists only in-frame clones, some missing. The repertoire holds 200,000 to 250,000 clones, with about 85% as singletons. The material sequenced was PBMCs. The receptors derive from a woman aged 45-65 years in good health and CMV-seropositive.

The table lists this clone with a few counts. CDR3 nucleotide sequence: TGTGCCAGCAGCTTATACTACATGAACACTGAAGCTTTCTTT. The encoded protein is CASSLYYMNTEAFF. V usage is TRBV7-2 and J usage is TRBJ1-1; D is ambiguous. The ends were cut back, 2 bases at V and 0 bases at J, with 7 bases in the middle. The CDR3 spans 14 residues. In germline, CDR1 is SGHTA, CDR2 FQGNSA. Full variable domain (outside the CDR3, taken from reference TRBV7-2 and TRBJ1-1): GAGVSQSPSNKVTEKGKDVELRCDPISGHTALYWYRQSLGQGLEFLIYFQGNSAPDKSGLPSDRFSAERTGGSVSTLTIQRTQQEDSAVYLCASSLYYMNTEAFFGQGTRLTVV.

The chain joins TRBV5-1 to TRBJ2-5; D is undetermined. Trimming took 3 bases from V and 3 from J, leaving 12 bases between them. Germline V gives CDR1 SGHRS, CDR2 YFSETQ. This CDR3 contains 14 residues. CDR3 region: CASSSNSLEETQYF. The CDR3 nucleotides are TGCGCCAGCAGCTCGAACTCATTGGAAGAGACCCAGTACTTC.

The V call is TRBV11-2, the J call TRBJ1-6; TRBD1 agrees at 7 bases. J was trimmed by 10 bases and V by 1 base; bases with no gene match: 7. Germline CDR1 reads SGHAT; CDR2 reads FQNNGV. The CDR3 contains 15 residues. The DNA of the CDR3 is TGTGCCAGCAGCTTAGTTGTGACAGGGAGGTCACCCCTCCACTTT. It codes for CASSLVVTGRSPLHF.

The chain uses TRBV30 and TRBJ2-7, with 10 bases lining up with TRBD2. CDR1 is GTSNPN, CDR2 SVGIG, per germline (reference sequence). The CDR3 covers 13 residues. Trimming removed 5 bases from V and 6 bases from J; junction bases left unmatched: 7. This CDR3 is CAWGTSVPFEQYF. DNA of the CDR3: TGTGCCTGGGGGACTAGCGTTCCTTTCGAGCAGTACTTC.

The sample holds one count of this clone. The chain employs TRBV14 and TRBJ1-1, with 7 nucleotides matching TRBD1. Unmatched junction bases numbered 5, after V lost 0 bases and J lost 10 bases. There are 13 residues in the CDR3. Germline values: CDR1 SGHDN, CDR2 FVKESK. CDR3 loop: CASSQDWAGGAFF. In nucleotides, the CDR3 is TGTGCCAGCAGCCAAGATTGGGCAGGGGGAGCTTTCTTT.

This chain joins TRBV9 and TRBJ2-7; 15 bases match TRBD2. Germline values: CDR1 SGDLS, CDR2 YYNGEE. The CDR3 has 14 residues. Germline trimming cut 6 bases from V and 5 bases from J; bases unmatched to any gene: 3. CDR3 nucleotide sequence: TGTGCCAGCACCTGGACTAGCGGGGGGGACGAGCAGTACTTC. This encodes CASTWTSGGDEQYF.